Listed below are T cell receptor beta chains from one sample, sequenced in a study of T cell repertoires in cytomegalovirus infection. Via MiXCR, TCRdb re-called the reads, giving one row per CDR3 protein. This table holds 230,000 or so distinct CDR3 sequences, 17% found once. The source material was CD8+ T cells from PBMCs. The receptor source for this set is a human donor in good health (CMV status not recorded). Some clones in this sample may be carry-over from other donors' samples. The CDR3 runs from the conserved cysteine through the conserved F or W. The D gene is left open where the match is weak. Size is omitted from some rows. Given values are once, few, many or a class for expanded clones.

D gene	clone size	V gene	J gene	CDR3 DNA	CDR3 protein
TRBD2	.	TRBV11-2	TRBJ2-2	TGTGCCAGCAGCTTATGGGCTAGCGGGGACACGAACACCGGGGAGCTGTTTTTT	CASSLWASGDTNTGELFF
.	many	TRBV7-6	TRBJ2-3	TGTGCCAGCAGCTTATTTGGGGGGAGCACAGATACGCAGTATTTT	CASSLFGGSTDTQYF
.	.	TRBV27	TRBJ2-4	TGTGCCAGCAGTGGGGACACCCAAAACATGCAGTACTTC	CASSGDTQNMQYF
.	.	TRBV5-5	TRBJ2-1	TGTGCCAGCAGCCACTTAGGGGACCTAGGGCGCGAGCAGTTCTTC	CASSHLGDLGREQFF
.	many	TRBV7-2	TRBJ2-5	TGTGCCAGCAGCTTAGACGTGGGACAAGAGACCCAGTACTTC	CASSLDVGQETQYF
.	few	TRBV6-2/TRBV6-3	TRBJ2-6	TGTGCCAGCAGACCTCTGGGGGATACTGGGGCCAACGTCCTGACTTTC	CASRPLGDTGANVLTF
TRBD1	.	TRBV6-2/TRBV6-3	TRBJ2-7	TGTGCCAGCAGTTACTCGACCGGACAGGGATCAGGCTCCTACGAGCAGTACTTC	CASSYSTGQGSGSYEQYF
.	many	TRBV12-3/TRBV12-4	TRBJ2-7	TGTGCCAGCAGCTTTGGATTAACCTACGAGCAGTACTTC	CASSFGLTYEQYF
TRBD2	many	TRBV6-5	TRBJ2-7	TGTGCCAGCAGTAAGCCAGGGACTAGCGGGGGTAGCTCCTACGAGCAGTACTTC	CASSKPGTSGGSSYEQYF
.	.	TRBV15	TRBJ2-5	TGTGCCACCAGAAACCCTTTTGGTAGGGAGACCCAGTACTTC	CATRNPFGRETQYF
TRBD1	few	TRBV29-1	TRBJ1-2	TGCAGCGTTTGGACAGGGGAGGGCGGTCGATATGGCTACACCTTC	CSVWTGEGGRYGYTF
.	.	TRBV24-1	TRBJ2-4	TGTGCCACCAGTGATTCATCCAGAAAAAACATTCAGTACTTC	CATSDSSRKNIQYF
.	.	TRBV9	TRBJ2-7	TGTGCCAGCAGCCCCGTGGGTCTGGGGTCCTACGAGCAGTACTTC	CASSPVGLGSYEQYF
.	many	TRBV19	TRBJ2-1	TGTGCCAGTAGTATCGGAGTAGCGAACTACAATGAGCAGTTCTTC	CASSIGVANYNEQFF
.	few	TRBV2	TRBJ2-5	TGTGCCAGCAGTGAAGCCGGGCAAGAGACCCAGTACTTC	CASSEAGQETQYF
.	few	TRBV19	TRBJ2-3	TGTGCCAGCCTTGACCTTGACAGCCGCACAGATACGCAGTATTTT	CASLDLDSRTDTQYF
TRBD1	few	TRBV20-1	TRBJ1-2	TGCAGTGCCCCGGACAGGGTGTCCTATGGCTACACCTTC	CSAPDRVSYGYTF
.	once	TRBV4-1	TRBJ1-4	TGCGCCAGCAGCCAACTGACAGGAGGAATGAAAAGGCTGTTTTTT	CASSQLTGGMKRLFF
TRBD2	few	TRBV2	TRBJ2-7	TGTGCCAGCAGAGCTACAGCGGGGGGGCTCGACGAGCAGTACTTC	CASRATAGGLDEQYF
.	few	TRBV7-9	TRBJ2-7	TGTGCCAGCAGCTTGGGGGACCTAAGCTCCTACGAGCAGTACTTC	CASSLGDLSSYEQYF
.	few	TRBV28	TRBJ1-1	TGTGCCAGCAGTTTACGGTGGGAAAACACTGAAGCTTTCTTT	CASSLRWENTEAFF
.	.	TRBV6-1	TRBJ1-2	TGTGCCAGCAGCCAAAAGGGCAGACAACCTGAGGTCTATGGCTACACCTTC	CASSQKGRQPEVYGYTF
.	once	TRBV6-2/TRBV6-3	TRBJ1-5	TGTGCCAGCAGTCTAGCGGGGGAGGGTACCAATCAGCCCCAGCATTTT	CASSLAGEGTNQPQHF
TRBD1	.	TRBV20-1	TRBJ2-1	TGCAGTGCTCCGGACAGGGGTTTTTACAATGAGCAGTTCTTC	CSAPDRGFYNEQFF
TRBD1	.	TRBV5-5	TRBJ1-2	TGTGCCAGCAGCTGGGGGACAGGGGGCGACTATGGCTACCCCTTC	CASSWGTGGDYGYPF
.	many	TRBV4-2	TRBJ2-4	TGTGCCAGCAGCCACGCGAATAACCCCTCAGCCAAAAACATTCAGTACTTC	CASSHANNPSAKNIQYF
.	.	TRBV13	TRBJ2-1	TGTGCCAGCAGCTGGGGCAGGGGAAATGAGCAGTTCTTC	CASSWGRGNEQFF
.	many	TRBV28	TRBJ2-7	TGTGCCGCCTCACTTCGAGATCTCTCGTGGGAGCAGTACTTC	CAASLRDLSWEQYF
TRBD1	.	TRBV14	TRBJ2-7	TGTGCCAGCAGCGACCGGGACAGATACTACGAGCAGTACTTC	CASSDRDRYYEQYF
.	many	TRBV6-2/TRBV6-3	TRBJ2-7	TGTGCCAGCAGTACCGGGCGGGGCGGCAGATACGAGCAGTACTTC	CASSTGRGGRYEQYF
.	few	TRBV4-1	TRBJ2-7	TGCGCCAGCAGCCAATCCCCCGGACCGGGCTACGAGCAGTACTTC	CASSQSPGPGYEQYF
.	.	TRBV2	TRBJ1-2	TGTGCCAGCATGGGCAGACAGATCTATGGCTACACCTTC	CASMGRQIYGYTF
TRBD1	few	TRBV20-1	TRBJ1-2	TGCAGTGCTAGAGACCCTAGACAGGGCCCTAACTATGGCTACACCTTC	CSARDPRQGPNYGYTF
.	few	TRBV29-1	TRBJ2-1	TGCAGCGTTGAAGGGTGGGTCGGGGCCAATGAGCAGTTCTTC	CSVEGWVGANEQFF
.	.	TRBV7-7	TRBJ2-3	TGTGCTAGCAGCTTAGCGGATACTAGCACAGATACGCAGTATTTT	CASSLADTSTDTQYF
.	many	TRBV7-9	TRBJ1-1	TGTGCCAGCAGCCTATGGGACATAGAAAACACTGAAGCTTTCTTT	CASSLWDIENTEAFF
.	.	TRBV29-1	TRBJ2-7	TGCAGCGTAGAACCTGACAACTCCTACGAGCAGTACTTC	CSVEPDNSYEQYF
TRBD1	many	TRBV7-2	TRBJ2-7	TGTGCCAGCAGCCAATGGACAGGGCCCTTCTACGAGCAGTACTTC	CASSQWTGPFYEQYF
.	few	TRBV20-1	TRBJ2-7	TGCAGTGCCATAACACACCCGGGGGCTTACGAGCAGTACTTC	CSAITHPGAYEQYF
.	few	TRBV7-2	TRBJ1-6	TGTGCCAGCAGCAACGGAGCATATAATTCACCCCTCCACTTT	CASSNGAYNSPLHF
.	few	TRBV24-1	TRBJ2-1	TGTGCCACCAATGAGGGCGACAATGAGCAGTTCTTC	CATNEGDNEQFF
TRBD1	.	TRBV14	TRBJ1-1	TGTGCCAGCAGCCAATGGGACAGGGGGCCTGAAGCTTTCTTT	CASSQWDRGPEAFF